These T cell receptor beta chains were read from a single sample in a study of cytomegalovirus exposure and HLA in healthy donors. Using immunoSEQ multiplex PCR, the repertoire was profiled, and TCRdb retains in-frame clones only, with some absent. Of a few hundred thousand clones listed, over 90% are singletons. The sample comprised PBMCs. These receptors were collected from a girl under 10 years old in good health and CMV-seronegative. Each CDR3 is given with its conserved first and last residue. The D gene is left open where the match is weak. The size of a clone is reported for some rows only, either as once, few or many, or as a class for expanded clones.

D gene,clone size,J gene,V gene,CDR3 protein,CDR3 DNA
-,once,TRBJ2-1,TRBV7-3,CASSLGWAPPYNEQFF,TGTGCCAGCAGCTTAGGGTGGGCACCACCCTACAATGAGCAGTTCTTC
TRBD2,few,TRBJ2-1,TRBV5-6,CASRRNGGAENEQFF,TGTGCCAGCAGACGAAACGGGGGGGCGGAAAATGAGCAGTTCTTC
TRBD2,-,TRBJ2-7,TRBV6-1,CAIQPASGYYEQYF,TGTGCCATCCAGCCGGCTAGCGGATACTACGAGCAGTACTTC
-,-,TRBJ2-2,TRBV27,CASSFFGTHTGELFF,TGTGCCAGCAGTTTTTTCGGGACTCACACCGGGGAGCTGTTTTTT
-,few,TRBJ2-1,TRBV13,CASSSGFNEQFF,TGTGCCAGCAGCTCAGGCTTCAATGAGCAGTTCTTC
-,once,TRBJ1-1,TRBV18,CASSPGSLNTEAFF,TGTGCCAGCTCACCGGGCAGCTTGAACACTGAAGCTTTCTTT
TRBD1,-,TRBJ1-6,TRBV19,CASSIGTGGNSPLHF,TGTGCCAGTAGTATCGGGACAGGGGGTAATTCACCCCTCCACTTT
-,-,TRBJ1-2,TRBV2,CASSEALQGTHGYTF,TGTGCCAGCAGTGAAGCGCTTCAGGGCACACATGGCTACACCTTC
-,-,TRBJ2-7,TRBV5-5,CASSSPERAYEQYF,TGTGCCAGCAGCTCCCCGGAGAGGGCCTACGAGCAGTACTTC
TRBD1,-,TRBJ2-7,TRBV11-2,CASSLGTRQGYEQYF,TGTGCCAGCAGCTTAGGCACCCGACAGGGCTACGAGCAGTACTTC
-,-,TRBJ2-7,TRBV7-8,CASSFPGDSYEQYF,TGTGCCAGCAGCTTTCCCGGAGACTCCTACGAGCAGTACTTC
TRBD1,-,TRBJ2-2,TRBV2,CATDTGQVDTGELFF,TGTGCGACCGATACGGGACAGGTAGACACCGGGGAGCTGTTTTTT
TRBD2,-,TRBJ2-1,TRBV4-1,CASSQRTSGANEQFF,TGCGCCAGCAGCCAACGGACTAGCGGGGCCAATGAGCAGTTCTTC
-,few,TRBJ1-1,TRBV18,CASSPLGADAFF,TGTGCCAGCTCACCATTGGGGGCTGACGCTTTCTTT
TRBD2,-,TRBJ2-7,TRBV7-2,CASSLASGTSYEQYF,TGTGCCAGCAGCTTAGCTAGCGGGACCTCCTACGAGCAGTACTTC
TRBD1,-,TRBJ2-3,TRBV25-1,CASSDTGVGADTQYF,TGTGCCAGCAGTGACACAGGGGTTGGAGCAGATACGCAGTATTTT
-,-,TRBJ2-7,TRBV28,CASRETGGYEQYF,TGTGCCAGCAGGGAGACAGGAGGCTACGAGCAGTACTTC
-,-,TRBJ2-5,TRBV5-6,CASSPQLGQETQYF,TGTGCCAGCAGCCCCCAACTAGGGCAGGAGACCCAGTACTTC
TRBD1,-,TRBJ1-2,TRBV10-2,CASSRDRDSTNYGYTF,TGCGCCAGCAGCCGGGACAGGGACTCTACTAACTATGGCTACACCTTC
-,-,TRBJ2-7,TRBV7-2,CASSEGHLVPPEQYF,TGTGCCAGCAGCGAAGGACATTTGGTACCCCCCGAGCAGTACTTC
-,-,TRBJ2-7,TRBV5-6,CASNAWTDFYEQYF,TGTGCCAGCAACGCTTGGACTGACTTCTACGAGCAGTACTTC
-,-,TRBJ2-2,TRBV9,CASSVGQNTGELVF,TGTGCCAGCAGCGTTGGGCAGAACACCGGGGAGCTGGTTTTT
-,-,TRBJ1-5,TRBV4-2,CASSQGSRRGHQPQHF,TGTGCCAGCAGCCAAGGGTCCCGCAGGGGCCATCAGCCCCAGCATTTT
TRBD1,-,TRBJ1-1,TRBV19,CASSREDRARGRTEAFF,TGTGCCAGTAGTAGGGAAGACAGGGCCCGGGGACGAACTGAAGCTTTCTTT
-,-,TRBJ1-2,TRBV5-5,CASSFGDSDYGYTF,TGTGCCAGCAGCTTTGGTGACAGCGACTATGGCTACACCTTC
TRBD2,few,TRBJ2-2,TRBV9,CASSVGRVNTGELFF,TGTGCCAGCAGCGTTGGGAGGGTGAACACCGGGGAGCTGTTTTTT
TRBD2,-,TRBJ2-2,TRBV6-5,CASRPGLAGTGELFF,TGTGCCAGCAGACCAGGACTAGCGGGAACCGGGGAGCTGTTTTTT
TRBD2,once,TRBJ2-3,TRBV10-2,CASSTGGPAYTDTQYF,TGCGCCAGCAGCACGGGGGGGCCTGCGTACACAGATACGCAGTATTTT
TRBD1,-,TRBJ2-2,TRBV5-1,CASSNGQGMTGELFF,TGCGCCAGCAGCAATGGACAGGGGATGACCGGGGAGCTGTTTTTT
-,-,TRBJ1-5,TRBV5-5,CASSLVDRANQPQHF,TGTGCCAGCAGCTTGGTGGACAGAGCAAATCAGCCCCAGCATTTT
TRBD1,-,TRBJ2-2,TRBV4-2,CASSHEPGTDGTGELFF,TGTGCCAGCAGCCATGAACCCGGGACAGACGGCACCGGGGAGCTGTTTTTT
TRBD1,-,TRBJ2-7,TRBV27,CASSLWDRGTYEQYF,TGTGCCAGCAGTTTATGGGACAGAGGTACCTACGAGCAGTACTTC
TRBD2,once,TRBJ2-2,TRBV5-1,CASSFGLAGAAGELFF,TGCGCCAGCAGCTTCGGACTAGCGGGAGCTGCCGGGGAGCTGTTTTTT
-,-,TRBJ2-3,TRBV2,CASRVDRSTDTQYF,TGTGCCAGCAGAGTCGACAGGAGCACAGATACGCAGTATTTT
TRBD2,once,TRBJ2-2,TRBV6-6,CATGLAGANTGELFF,TGTGCCACCGGACTAGCGGGAGCGAACACCGGGGAGCTGTTTTTT
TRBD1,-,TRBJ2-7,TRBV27,CASSLNGQGHEQYF,TGTGCCAGCAGTTTAAACGGACAGGGGCACGAGCAGTACTTC
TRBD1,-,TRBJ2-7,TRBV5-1,CASSLDTGGAYEQYF,TGCGCCAGCAGCTTGGACACAGGGGGCGCCTACGAGCAGTACTTC
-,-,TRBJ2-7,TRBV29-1,CSVEIMGAGEQYF,TGCAGCGTTGAGATCATGGGGGCAGGGGAGCAGTACTTC
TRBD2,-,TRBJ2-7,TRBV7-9,CASSLVGAIAGRNEQYF,TGTGCCAGCAGCTTAGTAGGTGCGATAGCGGGACGGAACGAGCAGTACTTC
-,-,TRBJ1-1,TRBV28,CASCSWGVNTEAFF,TGTGCCAGCTGTAGTTGGGGGGTGAACACTGAAGCTTTCTTT